The 20 T cell receptor beta chains listed next were all sequenced from one sample in a study of blood T cells in healthy people across ages. PCR was performed a second time for roughly 7 to 12 cycles using a sample-barcoded 5' primer and a J-beta primer mix. TCRdb reprocessed the 5' RACE reads via MiXCR and lists one record per CDR3 protein. The profile covers 1.5 million to 2 million distinct CDR3 sequences, with roughly 52% appearing a single time and more than 2% taken by the ten largest. The material sequenced was blood. Source of these receptors: a woman aged 40-49 years in good health.

A remark on this clonotype: A read error may explain this, as a much larger clone is one base away. The chain joins TRBV7-2 to TRBJ2-7, with 9 bases matching TRBD1. The germline gives CDR1 SGHTA, CDR2 FQGNSA. The CDR3 consists of 16 residues. The CDR3 region has the DNA TGTGCCAGCAGCTCCTACGGAGGGGACAGGGACTACGAGCAGAACTTC. It encodes CASSSYGGDRDYEQNF.

The chain uses TRBV3-1 and TRBJ2-7; the match to TRBD2 covers 7 bases. V shed 2 bases and J 2 bases; nucleotides not matched to a gene: 6. The CDR3 consists of 15 residues. Germline CDR1 LGHDT, CDR2 YNNKEL (reference sequence). Written as DNA, the CDR3 is TGTGCCAGCAGCCAATCCCCAGCGGGGACCTACGAGCAGTACTTC. Its protein is CASSQSPAGTYEQYF.

For this clonotype: At one of its ends the junction is not consistent with the germline gene, which may arise from a read error. This chain uses TRBV27 with TRBJ2-7; 9 bases line up with TRBD1. The V gene's germline CDR1 is MNHEY and CDR2 SMNVEV (reference sequence). The CDR3 contains 15 residues. The CDR3 bases are TGTGCCAGCAGTCTCCGGACAGGGGTGACGGCCGAGCGGTACTTC. As protein: CASSLRTGVTAERYF.

This clonotype was seen only a few times. The chain joins TRBV12-3 or TRBV12-4 to TRBJ2-1; the match to TRBD2 covers 8 bases. Unmatched junction bases numbered 9, after V lost 5 bases and J lost 0 bases. CDR3 length: 17 amino acids. This CDR3 reads CASSPPSSGGSYNEQFF. CDR3 bases: TGTGCCAGCAGTCCCCCGAGCAGCGGGGGCTCCTACAATGAGCAGTTCTTC.

The V and J genes are TRBV20-1 and TRBJ2-3, with a tentative D call TRBD1 (7 bases). The germline V gene has CDR1 DFQATT and CDR2 SNEGSKA (reference sequence). The CDR3 sequence is 14 residues long. Trimming took 6 bases from V and 4 from J, leaving 17 bases between them. CDR3 nucleotides: TGCAGTGCCACCAGGGGGGATTTTGCAGATACGCAGTATTTT. Its protein product is CSATRGDFADTQYF.

The rearrangement joins TRBV5-5 to TRBJ2-3; D possibly corresponds to TRBD1 (5 bases). Germline V gives CDR1 SGHKS, CDR2 YYEKEE (reference sequence). V lost 0 bases, J lost 8 bases, and 13 bases lay in between. The CDR3 consists of 14 residues. The CDR3 region is CASSLGQPLATQYF. The CDR3 DNA follows: TGTGCCAGCAGCTTGGGACAGCCGCTTGCTACGCAGTATTTT.

This rearrangement joins TRBV5-1 to TRBJ2-1; TRBD2 might be the D (7 bases). The germline gives CDR1 SGHRS, CDR2 YFSETQ. This CDR3 region has 17 residues. The V end was cut by 2 bases, the J end by 8 bases, with 23 bases between. This chain's CDR3 is CASSFSGGGPAGDEQFF. In DNA, the CDR3 is TGCGCCAGCAGCTTTTCAGGCGGGGGCCCAGCGGGTGATGAGCAGTTCTTC. Together with reference TRBV5-1 and TRBJ2-1, the CDR3 gives the full variable domain: KAGVTQTPRYLIKTRGQQVTLSCSPISGHRSVSWYQQTPGQGLQFLFEYFSETQRNKGNFPGRFSGRQFSNSRSEMNVSTLELGDSALYLCASSFSGGGPAGDEQFFGPGTRLTVL.

This chain connects TRBV24-1 to TRBJ2-3; 7 bases align to TRBD2. Germline CDR1 and CDR2: KGHDR and SFDVKD. The CDR3 spans 15 residues. The trim removed 8 bases at V and 4 bases at J, leaving 11 bases unmatched. Here the CDR3 DNA reads TGTGCCACCAACGGGCCGGGAGGCAACGCAGATACGCAGTATTTT. Translation gives CATNGPGGNADTQYF.

The chain joins TRBV10-3 to TRBJ2-7, with D possibly being TRBD1 (6 bases). Looked up from germline, CDR1 is ENHRY and CDR2 is SYGVKD. This CDR3 has 14 residues. V gave up 6 bases and J gave up 0 bases, with 12 bases separating them. The chain's CDR3 is CAIRRGNNSYEQYF. The CDR3 nucleotides are TGTGCCATCAGGAGGGGGAACAACTCCTACGAGCAGTACTTC.

This clonotype was counted between two and nine times. This sequence joins TRBV5-1 and TRBJ2-5, with 10 bases lining up with TRBD2. Trimming at V came to 0 bases and at J to 2 bases, leaving 13 bases not matched to a gene. Germline CDR1 is SGHRS and CDR2 is YFSETQ. The CDR3 length is 19 residues. The CDR3 loop is CASSLVGPSGGNPQETQYF. The CDR3 region has the DNA TGCGCCAGCAGCTTGGTTGGTCCTAGCGGGGGAAACCCACAAGAGACCCAGTACTTC. Looking up the rest from reference TRBV5-1 and TRBJ2-5 gives the full variable domain: KAGVTQTPRYLIKTRGQQVTLSCSPISGHRSVSWYQQTPGQGLQFLFEYFSETQRNKGNFPGRFSGRQFSNSRSEMNVSTLELGDSALYLCASSLVGPSGGNPQETQYFGPGTRLLVL.

The sample holds a few counts of this clonotype. The DNA of the CDR3 is TGCAGTGCTCTTGACTTTGAGCAGTTCTTC. Protein: CSALDFEQFF. The chain links TRBV20-1 to TRBJ2-1; D unclear. CDR3 size: 10 residues. Trimming took 5 bases from V and 9 from J, leaving 8 bases between them. Per the germline V gene, CDR1 is DFQATT and CDR2 is SNEGSKA (reference sequence).

This clonotype came up a few times. The chain is built from TRBV27 and TRBJ2-3; D is perhaps TRBD1 (6 bases). Between the trimmed V and J ends, which lost 3 bases and 6 bases, there was a span of 10 bases. This CDR3 has 13 amino acids. Germline loops: CDR1 MNHEY, CDR2 SMNVEV (reference sequence). The CDR3 loop is CASSFQGWDTQYF. CDR3 DNA: TGTGCCAGCAGTTTTCAGGGGTGGGATACGCAGTATTTT.

The gene calls are TRBV5-1 and TRBJ2-6; D remains unclear. The CDR3 length is 15 residues. The germline V and J ends were trimmed by 0 bases and 2 bases, with 6 bases remaining between them. Germline V gene sequence: CDR1 SGHRS, CDR2 YFSETQ. The CDR3 coding sequence is TGCGCCAGCAGCTTGGAGGCACCTGGGGCCAACGTCCTGACTTTC. Its translation: CASSLEAPGANVLTF.

The CDR3 region is CASSRLVSPPGELFF. DNA for the CDR3: TGTGCCAGCAGTCGACTAGTATCTCCCCCCGGGGAGCTGTTTTTT. This sequence joins TRBV6-6 and TRBJ2-2, with D possibly matching TRBD2 (6 bases). The CDR3 covers 15 residues. V dropped 5 bases and J dropped 6 bases, with 16 bases sitting between them. Per the germline V gene, CDR1 is MNHNY and CDR2 is SVGAGI (reference sequence).

This clonotype was observed a handful of times. The rearrangement uses TRBV12-3 or TRBV12-4 and TRBJ1-5; D possibly corresponds to TRBD1 (5 bases). Trimming removed 8 bases from V and 4 bases from J, with 12 bases in between. This CDR3 is built from 13 residues. CDR3 nucleotides: TGTGCCAGCCGCGAGGAGGGGAATCAGCCCCAGCATTTT. Encoded protein: CASREEGNQPQHF.

The chain recombines TRBV29-1 with TRBJ2-1, with 10 bases aligning to TRBD2. V shed 3 bases and J 6 bases; nucleotides not matched to a gene: 2. In germline, CDR1 is SQVTM, CDR2 ANQGSEA. This CDR3 is 13 amino acids long. The CDR3 spells CSVDPSGGNEQFF. The CDR3 DNA reads TGCAGCGTTGATCCTAGCGGGGGCAATGAGCAGTTCTTC.

V usage is TRBV10-3 and J usage is TRBJ2-1; 8 bases are shared with TRBD2. V shed 3 bases and J 8 bases; nucleotides not matched to a gene: 12. The CDR3 is 16 residues long. Germline-derived CDR1 and CDR2 are ENHRY and SYGVKD. The CDR3 is CAISESGRGQSDEQFF. The CDR3 coding sequence is TGTGCCATCAGTGAATCCGGGAGGGGCCAGTCCGATGAGCAGTTCTTC.

The CDR3 DNA sequence: TGTGCCAGCAGCTTAGTCTACCTCTACGAGCAGTACTTC. This encodes CASSLVYLYEQYF. The rearrangement joins TRBV7-9 to TRBJ2-7; D remains ambiguous. The length of the CDR3 is 13 residues. V was pared by 1 base and J by 3 bases, with 7 bases between. The germline V gene encodes CDR1 SEHNR and CDR2 FQNEAQ (reference sequence).

This clonotype appeared once. V and J are TRBV29-1 and TRBJ2-4, with D perhaps matching TRBD1 or TRBD2 (5 bases each). Germline CDR1 is SQVTM and CDR2 is ANQGSEA. V was cut by 0 bases and J by 3 bases, with 12 bases left in between. This CDR3 comprises 15 residues. The CDR3 coding sequence is TGCAGCGTTGAAGAAGGGGCCGGAGGCAAAAACATTCAGTACTTC. It encodes CSVEEGAGGKNIQYF.

The chain combines TRBV5-5 with TRBJ2-3; 7 bases align to TRBD1. The germline V gene has CDR1 SGHKS and CDR2 YYEKEE (reference sequence). CDR3 size: 15 residues. V dropped 1 base and J dropped 5; count of bases not matched to a gene: 7. The chain's CDR3 is CASSLTGAYGDTQYF. CDR3 nucleotides: TGTGCCAGCAGCTTGACAGGGGCGTATGGAGATACGCAGTATTTT.